This is a list of T cell receptor beta chains from one sample in a study of T cell repertoires in cytomegalovirus infection. MiXCR, applied by TCRdb to the reads, yields one record per CDR3 protein. Of approximately 500,000 distinct CDR3 sequences detected, about 17% appear once; the ten largest clones hold about 24%. Material for sequencing was CD8+ T cells from PBMCs. These receptors all come from a human donor in good health (CMV status not recorded). Some clones in this sample may be carry-over from other donors' samples. Both conserved end residues are part of each CDR3. Each record gives: CDR3 protein, V gene.

cdr3_aa: CASSRTRALNQPQHF
v_call: TRBV27

cdr3_aa: CATVGLNYGYTF
v_call: TRBV2

cdr3_aa: CASSTRGTRYYTEAFF
v_call: TRBV28

cdr3_aa: CASSQARGANYGYTF
v_call: TRBV14

cdr3_aa: CASSLLSAGANVLTF
v_call: TRBV7-3

cdr3_aa: CASSRPGRDTEAFF
v_call: TRBV7-9

cdr3_aa: CSARSMGQPLGYGYTF
v_call: TRBV20-1

cdr3_aa: CASSKTGGYTF
v_call: TRBV11-2

cdr3_aa: CASSYDTGTYEQYF
v_call: TRBV6-5

cdr3_aa: CASSLRTVPEKLFF
v_call: TRBV27